This section outlines one T cell receptor beta chain sequence together with its context. It has no known antigen specificity. No quality values exist for individual bases; no much larger clone is one base distant. The germline V gene (reference sequence) specifies LNHDA as CDR1 and SQIVND as CDR2. V and J lose 5 bases and 8 bases, and a span of 18 bases separates them. Taken from cysteine to phenylalanine, the CDR3 has 15 residues. CDR3 DNA is the only sequence kept; it has 45 bases, read in frame from the first base. TCRbeta CDR3 regions were amplified from genomic DNA by means of the immunoSEQ Assay, a bias-controlled multiplex PCR. The authors processed their data as follows. The number of nucleated cells in each sample was estimated from the amplification of reference gene primers within the assay. To quantify the absolute abundance of each unique TCRbeta CDR3 rearrangement, sequence reads were collapsed and filtered. Productive Simpson clonality was computed per sample as the square root of Simpson's diversity index over productive rearrangements. In its TCRdb copy, this immuneACCESS table keeps in-frame sequences only and misses some clones. Where compared with another copy, unresolved V genes explain less than half of these, and the others have no known cause. V and J calls and clone size follow that table, whereas D and trimming were derived from the DNA. Across this sample there are just over 300,000 clones, with over 85% seen only once. The ten biggest clones cover 1.5% to 2% of the sample.

This sample stems from a study of blood T cell repertoires in COVID-19 (dated by TCRdb to the early 2020s). At the level of the whole study: Samples from collaborators originated in the United States, Italy and Spain and spanned both the acute and convalescent phases of COVID-19. The prospective study material was composed of cDNA or gDNA derived from T cells, B-cell-depleted T cells, or PBMCs. Subjects who had been exposed to COVID-19, were actively infected with it, or had recovered from it provided the deeply sampled blood TCRbeta repertoires that made up the dataset. The repertoires were released in a freely available public database intended as a resource for research on the immune response to SARS-CoV-2. The samples were drawn from two sources: the first 160 participants of the ongoing ImmuneRACE study, and approximately 1,300 subjects contributed by 6 global collaborators. A de-identified subject ID, COVID-19 status, age in years and sex were almost always included in the sample metadata. Where available, HLA class I and class II types were obtained from metadata supplied by the sample provider rather than from assay-based typing.

Paper-wide results and their limitations: The amount of clinical and demographic metadata varied by source and participant and was provided uncurated.

At one collaborating source in Seattle, patients were enrolled during active infection and were followed longitudinally through the course of disease. Each collaborating institution followed its own protocols to collect whole blood in K2EDTA tubes. Collaborator samples were shipped for TCRbeta analysis as frozen whole blood, isolated PBMCs, or DNA extracted from either sample type. The specimen was peripheral blood. This chain joins TRBV19 to TRBJ1-4, with a tentative D gene TRBD1 over 6 matching bases. This clonotype originated in a woman in her twenties or thirties with COVID-19, enrolled during active disease. The CDR3: CASSGEGGVDEKLFF. The base sequence is TGTGCCAGTAGTGGAGAAGGGGGGGTTGACGAAAAACTGTTTTTT.